These 21 T cell receptor beta chains were sequenced from one sample in a study of beta chain features in type 1 diabetes. Since all of the isolated RNA was reverse transcribed, expressed TCRB transcripts were what got sequenced. Produced via immunoSEQ multiplex PCR; TCRdb's table is partial and in-frame only. Here the sample spans about 900,000 clones, 15% to 20% being singletons. The specimen was naive CD4+ T cells from blood. These receptor sequences come from a woman younger than 30 in good health.

The chain employs TRBV27 and TRBJ1-2; the match to TRBD1 covers 8 bases. CDR3 length: 16 residues. Germline trimming cut 5 bases from V and 2 bases from J; bases unmatched to any gene: 10. Germline V gene data show CDR1 as MNHEY and CDR2 as SMNVEV (reference sequence). The CDR3 coding sequence is TGTGCCAGCAGTCCCGCTGGACAGGGACCAAACTATGGCTACACCTTC. This gives the protein CASSPAGQGPNYGYTF.

V is TRBV7-2 and J is TRBJ1-2; weak D call: TRBD1 (5 bases). Germline CDR1 and CDR2: SGHTA and FQGNSA. Trimming stripped 5 bases from V and 5 bases from J, with 15 bases between. The CDR3 is 14 residues long. The CDR3 coding sequence is TGTGCCAGCAGCCAGGAGGGGACGCGTTATGGCTACACCTTC. The encoded protein is CASSQEGTRYGYTF. Full variable domain (remainder filled in from reference TRBV7-2 and TRBJ1-2): GAGVSQSPSNKVTEKGKDVELRCDPISGHTALYWYRQSLGQGLEFLIYFQGNSAPDKSGLPSDRFSAERTGGSVSTLTIQRTQQEDSAVYLCASSQEGTRYGYTFGSGTRLTVV.

V and J are TRBV23-1 and TRBJ1-5, with 7 nucleotides matching TRBD1. TRBV23-1 is assigned to the ORF class and has an uncertain function. Trimming took 2 bases from V and 5 from J; bases not matched to a gene: 12. The CDR3 is made up of 17 amino acids. DNA for the CDR3: TGCGCCAGCAGTCAACCGATGCGACAGGGCGACTATCAGCCCCAGCATTTT. Translation gives CASSQPMRQGDYQPQHF.

This chain joins TRBV7-2 and TRBJ2-7; 9 nucleotides align to TRBD1. J was trimmed by 2 bases and V by 5 bases; bases with no gene match: 7. The CDR3 totals 15 residues. Germline assignment: CDR1 SGHTA and CDR2 FQGNSA. In nucleotides, the CDR3 is TGTGCCAGCAGCAGCGGACAGGGGCCCCCCTACGAGCAGTACTTC. Protein: CASSSGQGPPYEQYF. Supplemented by reference TRBV7-2 and TRBJ2-7, the full variable domain reads GAGVSQSPSNKVTEKGKDVELRCDPISGHTALYWYRQSLGQGLEFLIYFQGNSAPDKSGLPSDRFSAERTGGSVSTLTIQRTQQEDSAVYLCASSSGQGPPYEQYFGPGTRLTVT.

This clone was seen a few times. The chain couples TRBV18 to TRBJ2-7; 8 bases line up with TRBD2. J lost 6 bases, V lost 3 bases, and 7 bases had no gene match. Looked up from germline, CDR1 is KGHSH and CDR2 is LQKENI. The CDR3 sequence is 14 residues long. In DNA, the CDR3 is TGTGCCAGCTCACCGGGACTAGGAACGTTCGAGCAGTACTTC. Amino acids: CASSPGLGTFEQYF. The variable domain in full, completed from reference TRBV18 and TRBJ2-7, reads NAGVMQNPRHLVRRRGQEARLRCSPMKGHSHVYWYRQLPEEGLKFMVYLQKENIIDESGMPKERFSAEFPKEGPSILRIQQVVRGDSAAYFCASSPGLGTFEQYFGPGTRLTVT.

This clone was picked up a small number of times. The chain joins TRBV18 to TRBJ2-5; D not resolved. The length of the CDR3 is 15 residues. V was clipped by 2 bases and J by 4 bases, with 14 bases between them. Germline V lookup: CDR1 KGHSH, CDR2 LQKENI. The CDR3 DNA is TGTGCCAGCTCACCAATTACGGGCAATCGAGAGACCCAGTACTTC. This encodes CASSPITGNRETQYF.

The chain combines TRBV28 with TRBJ1-1, with D possibly matching TRBD1 (5 bases). The V gene's germline CDR1 is MDHEN and CDR2 SYDVKM. The CDR3 totals 12 residues. The V end lost 7 bases, the J end lost 3 bases, and 9 bases lay between the germline ends. The CDR3 sequence: CASTGAHTEAFF. The DNA of the CDR3 is TGTGCCAGCACTGGGGCACACACTGAAGCTTTCTTT.

This chain links TRBV4-2 with TRBJ1-5; TRBD1 aligns across 8 bases. The V segment lost 4 bases and the J segment 5 bases; nucleotides outside the gene matches: 7. This CDR3 has 15 amino acids. The germline gives CDR1 LGHNA, CDR2 YNFKEQ. The CDR3 nucleotides read TGTGCCAGCAGCCGCGGACAGGGAGTTGATCAGCCCCAGCATTTT. It codes for CASSRGQGVDQPQHF.

This clone has just a few counts. The rearrangement uses TRBV11-1 and TRBJ2-1; D perhaps matches TRBD1 (5 bases). Trimming took off 5 bases at V and 5 bases at J, with 10 bases between the two ends. The CDR3 contains 13 residues. The germline CDR1 and CDR2 sequences are SGHAT and FQDESV (reference sequence). The CDR3 protein is CASSQPGNNEQFF. The CDR3 region has the DNA TGTGCCAGCAGCCAACCAGGGAACAATGAGCAGTTCTTC.

V usage is TRBV5-4 and J usage is TRBJ2-5, with D unresolved. Germline V lookup: CDR1 SGHNT, CDR2 YYREEE (reference sequence). Trimming removed 1 base at V and 4 bases at J, with 5 bases between. This CDR3 contains 12 residues. For the CDR3, the DNA is TGTGCCAGCAGCTTGAGTTCAGAGACCCAGTACTTC. Protein: CASSLSSETQYF.

The chain couples TRBV7-2 to TRBJ2-2, with 12 positions matching TRBD2. The ends lost 5 bases at V and 5 bases at J; junction bases unmatched: 6. The CDR3 consists of 16 residues. Germline CDR1 reads SGHTA; CDR2 reads FQGNSA. The CDR3 is CASSERLAGDTGELFF. The CDR3 DNA reads as TGTGCCAGCAGCGAACGACTAGCGGGAGATACCGGGGAGCTGTTTTTT.

This clone has more than one count but fewer than ten. V gene TRBV9 combines with J gene TRBJ2-7; 9 bases are shared with TRBD1. The V gene end was trimmed by 4 bases and the J gene end by 6 bases; junction bases not matched to a gene: 2. The germline V gene encodes CDR1 SGDLS and CDR2 YYNGEE. CDR3 length: 12 amino acids. The CDR3, as DNA: TGTGCCAGCAGCATGACAGGGGGCGAGCAGTACTTC. The encoded protein is CASSMTGGEQYF. Complete variable domain (other parts from reference TRBV9 and TRBJ2-7): DSGVTQTPKHLITATGQRVTLRCSPRSGDLSVYWYQQSLDQGLQFLIQYYNGEERAKGNILERFSAQQFPDLHSELNLSSLELGDSALYFCASSMTGGEQYFGPGTRLTVT.

About this clone itself: A junction boundary mismatches the germline segment, possibly from a read error. V gene TRBV5-1 combines with J gene TRBJ2-6; possibly TRBD1 for D (5 bases). The CDR3 is made up of 16 amino acids. From germline, CDR1 is SGHRS and CDR2 YFSETQ. DNA of the CDR3: TGCGCCAGCAGAGAAGGACCGTCGACTGGGGCCAACATCCTGACTTTC. Translated, it gives CASREGPSTGANILTF.

This chain connects TRBV29-1 to TRBJ2-5; D unclear. Germline V gene sequence: CDR1 SQVTM, CDR2 ANQGSEA. There are 12 residues in the CDR3. Trimming cost V 5 bases and J 3 bases, with 10 bases left between them. Here the CDR3 DNA reads TGCAGCGTTCTGTCAGCAGAAGAGACCCAGTACTTC. It codes for CSVLSAEETQYF. The whole variable domain, remainder taken from reference TRBV29-1 and TRBJ2-5, is SAVISQKPSRDICQRGTSLTIQCQVDSQVTMMFWYRQQPGQSLTLIATANQGSEATYESGFVIDKFPISRPNLTFSTLTVSNMSPEDSSIYLCSVLSAEETQYFGPGTRLLVL.

This clone appeared a few times. This chain connects TRBV2 to TRBJ2-3; 8 bases line up with TRBD2. The CDR3 is 15 amino acids. Trimming cost V 6 bases and J 3 bases; bases outside gene matches: 8. Germline V CDR1 and CDR2: SNHLY, FYNNEI. Here the CDR3 reads CASSLRERETDTQYF. CDR3 nucleotide sequence: TGTGCCAGCAGCTTACGAGAGCGGGAGACAGATACGCAGTATTTT.

The chain is built from TRBV27 and TRBJ2-6; 8 nucleotides match TRBD1. V lost 9 bases and J lost 0; bases outside the gene matches: 7. Germline-derived CDR1 and CDR2 are MNHEY and SMNVEV (reference sequence). The CDR3 consists of 16 residues. Here the CDR3 DNA reads TGTGCCAGTTCCGGGACAGGATTCTCTGGGGCCAACGTCCTGACTTTC. The encoded protein is CASSGTGFSGANVLTF.

In this sample, this clone turned up a few times. The chain recombines TRBV10-3 with TRBJ2-2; a weak D match, TRBD2 (5 bases). The germline gives CDR1 ENHRY, CDR2 SYGVKD. Trimming took 5 bases from V and 4 from J, leaving 11 bases between them. The CDR3 runs 14 residues. The CDR3 DNA sequence: TGTGCCATCAGTCCCTTCGGAGGCACCGGGGAGCTGTTTTTT. Translating gives CAISPFGGTGELFF.

This clone was seen a few times. The CDR3 nucleotides are TGTGCCAGCAGAGCAAGAGTGGGAGAGACCCAGTACTTC. Translated: CASRARVGETQYF. This chain connects TRBV7-2 to TRBJ2-5; D gene uncertain. This CDR3 region has 13 residues. V gave up 6 bases and J gave up 4 bases, with 12 bases separating them. In germline, CDR1 is SGHTA, CDR2 FQGNSA.

This clone came up a few times. V usage is TRBV28 and J usage is TRBJ2-5, with D possibly being TRBD2 (5 bases). The CDR3 contains 18 residues. Germline V gene data show CDR1 as MDHEN and CDR2 as SYDVKM. With 3 bases removed from V and 4 bases from J, the gap between germline ends came to 24 bases. CDR3 nucleotides: TGTGCCAGCAGTTTGTCCCTATCAGGCGGGCCCCGGGGAGAGACCCAGTACTTC. It translates to CASSLSLSGGPRGETQYF.

This clone was seen a handful of times. The chain recombines TRBV9 with TRBJ2-1; possibly TRBD1 or TRBD2 for D (5 bases each). V was clipped by 0 bases and J by 6 bases, with 25 bases between them. The CDR3 covers 19 residues. Germline V gene lookup returns CDR1 SGDLS and CDR2 YYNGEE. CDR3 protein: CASSVEGRPTEHETNEQFF. The CDR3, as DNA: TGTGCCAGCAGCGTAGAGGGACGACCGACAGAACACGAGACCAATGAGCAGTTCTTC. The full variable domain, rest sourced from reference TRBV9 and TRBJ2-1, is DSGVTQTPKHLITATGQRVTLRCSPRSGDLSVYWYQQSLDQGLQFLIQYYNGEERAKGNILERFSAQQFPDLHSELNLSSLELGDSALYFCASSVEGRPTEHETNEQFFGPGTRLTVL.

The gene calls are TRBV25-1 and TRBJ2-5; weak D call: TRBD1 (5 bases). V was clipped by 4 bases and J by 4 bases, with 7 bases between them. The CDR3 loop spans 12 amino acids. CDR1 MGHDK and CDR2 SYGVNS come from the germline V gene. The DNA for the CDR3 is TGTGCCAGCAGTGCAGGGTTAGAGACCCAGTACTTC. Residues: CASSAGLETQYF. Variable domain in full (rest from reference TRBV25-1 and TRBJ2-5): EADIYQTPRYLVIGTGKKITLECSQTMGHDKMYWYQQDPGMELHLIHYSYGVNSTEKGDLSSESTVSRIRTEHFPLTLESARPSHTSQYLCASSAGLETQYFGPGTRLLVL.